The clone carrying this T cell receptor beta chain was counted a few times. In TCRdb, the RACE reads were re-called with MiXCR into one record per CDR3 protein. The sample yields about 250,000 distinct CDR3 sequences, around 7.7% seen once. Time point meaning: pre-sensitization, week 0. Treatment defined: therapeutic diphenylcyclopropenone sensitization with weekly scalp DPC. The data derive from a study of human T cells and chemical hapten exposure. Study in general: Sensitization used 2% DPC on about 2 cm by about 2 cm upper inner arm skin.

The CDR3 is 13 amino acids. Germline V CDR1 and CDR2: MNHNY, SVGAGI (reference sequence). V was shortened by 4 bases and J by 7 bases, with 14 bases between the two germline ends. The sample was whole blood, taken in connection with sensitization to the hapten diphenylcyclopropenone (DPC). This clonotype was obtained from a man younger than 35 with alopecia areata. Some clones in this sample may be carry-over from other donors' samples. The chain combines TRBV6-6 with TRBJ2-7; the D gene is possibly TRBD2 (6 bases). CDR3 protein: CASSSGGFWEQYF. For the CDR3, the DNA is TGTGCCAGCAGTTCAGGAGGGTTCTGGGAGCAGTACTTC.